A selection of T cell receptor beta chains follows, all from one sample in a study of shared clonotypes between healthy human individuals. Only in-frame clones appear in the TCRdb table, and some are missing; sequencing was by immunoSEQ multiplex PCR. The profile shows roughly 1,500,000 clones, less than 99% of them singletons. The sequenced sample consisted of naive CD4+ T cells sorted from blood. Receptors originate from a man younger than 45 in good health. Each CDR3 is given with its conserved first and last residue. Each record gives: J gene, D gene, V gene, clone size, CDR3 length, CDR3 protein, CDR3 DNA. D genes are given only for firm matches. Clone size appears in some rows only: once, few, many, or a class for an expanded clone.

TRBJ2-7 TRBD1 TRBV10-1 NA 13 CASSRDRAYEQYF TGCGCCAGCAGCCGGGACAGGGCCTACGAGCAGTACTTC
TRBJ1-4 NA TRBV7-9 NA 15 CASSLAKGAGEKLFF TGTGCCAGCAGCTTAGCCAAAGGGGCGGGTGAAAAACTGTTTTTT
TRBJ1-5 TRBD1 TRBV19 NA 17 CASSMGSGTGDNQPQHF TGTGCCAGTAGTATGGGTTCCGGGACAGGGGACAATCAGCCCCAGCATTTT
TRBJ2-7 TRBD2 TRBV10-2 NA 19 CSSSEIPGLAGTWSYEQYF TGCTCCAGCAGTGAAATACCGGGACTAGCGGGAACGTGGTCCTACGAGCAGTACTTC
TRBJ2-3 NA TRBV7-9 NA 16 CASSLALGRRPDTQYF TGTGCCAGCAGCTTAGCGTTGGGGCGAAGGCCAGATACGCAGTATTTT
TRBJ1-4 TRBD1 TRBV6-5 NA 14 CATGGTGQGEKLFF TGTGCCACCGGAGGGACAGGCCAAGGGGAAAAACTGTTTTTT
TRBJ2-7 TRBD2 TRBV19 NA 15 CASSGLAGFNPPEYF TGTGCCAGTAGTGGCTTAGCGGGATTTAATCCCCCGGAGTACTTC
TRBJ2-7 NA TRBV10-3 NA 14 CAISETLAGTRQYF TGTGCCATCAGTGAGACTCTCGCAGGGACACGGCAGTACTTC
TRBJ2-7 TRBD1 TRBV5-6 NA 12 CASSLTGVEQYF TGTGCCAGCAGCTTAACAGGGGTCGAGCAGTACTTC
TRBJ1-2 NA TRBV7-8 NA 14 CASSLGPANYGYTF TGTGCCAGCAGCTTAGGACCAGCAAACTATGGCTACACCTTC
TRBJ2-7 NA TRBV10-3 NA 12 CAISDPHHEQYF TGTGCCATCAGTGACCCACACCACGAGCAGTACTTC
TRBJ2-4 TRBD2 TRBV5-5 once 13 CASSLEGLAGEYF TGTGCCAGCAGCTTAGAAGGACTAGCGGGAGAGTACTTC
TRBJ2-6 NA TRBV29-1 NA 14 CSVAPFGGANVLTF TGCAGCGTTGCTCCTTTCGGAGGGGCCAACGTCCTGACTTTC
TRBJ2-5 NA TRBV7-7 NA 13 CASSLVVQETQYF TGTGCCAGCAGCTTAGTGGTTCAAGAGACCCAGTACTTC
TRBJ2-3 TRBD1 TRBV18 NA 17 CASSPFRQGTSTDTQYF TGTGCCAGCTCACCCTTTCGACAGGGTACTAGCACAGATACGCAGTATTTT
TRBJ2-7 NA TRBV18 NA 13 CASSPAGGPEQYF TGTGCCAGCTCACCAGCAGGCGGGCCCGAGCAGTACTTC
TRBJ1-3 NA TRBV7-3 NA 16 CASSLTSGGSGNTIYF TGTGCCAGCAGCTTAACGTCGGGGGGCTCTGGAAACACCATATATTTT
TRBJ1-5 NA TRBV28 once 15 CASSSRDSPYQPQHF TGTGCCAGCAGTTCAAGGGACTCTCCATATCAGCCCCAGCATTTT
TRBJ2-7 NA TRBV25-1 NA 13 CASSASSAYEQYF TGTGCCAGCAGTGCATCTAGCGCATACGAGCAGTACTTC
TRBJ2-7 TRBD1 TRBV5-6 NA 14 CASSQITGEREQYF TGTGCCAGCAGCCAAATTACAGGGGAGCGGGAGCAGTACTTC
TRBJ2-7 NA TRBV25-1 NA 15 CASSDFTGASYEQYF TGTGCCAGCAGTGACTTCACAGGCGCATCCTACGAGCAGTACTTC
TRBJ2-3 NA TRBV5-5 NA 16 CASSLNLLALPDTQYF TGTGCCAGCAGCTTGAACTTATTAGCCTTGCCAGATACGCAGTATTTT
TRBJ2-7 NA TRBV7-2 NA 13 CASSLALRYEQYF TGTGCCAGCAGCTTAGCGCTGAGGTACGAGCAGTACTTC
TRBJ2-2 NA TRBV4-3 once 15 CASSQDHAIPGELFF TGCGCCAGCAGCCAAGATCACGCCATCCCCGGGGAGCTGTTTTTT
TRBJ1-4 TRBD1 TRBV18 NA 14 CASSPTGGGEKLFF TGTGCCAGCTCACCCACAGGGGGGGGTGAAAAACTGTTTTTT
TRBJ2-7 TRBD2 TRBV5-4 NA 15 CASSLMTGRDYEQYF TGTGCCAGCAGCTTGATGACTGGGAGGGACTACGAGCAGTACTTC
TRBJ1-5 NA TRBV28 NA 15 CASSNSQGPNQPQHF TGTGCCAGCAGTAACAGCCAGGGCCCCAATCAGCCCCAGCATTTT
TRBJ1-2 NA TRBV6-1 NA 14 CASSEVTGAYGYTF TGTGCCAGCAGTGAAGTTACGGGGGCCTATGGCTACACCTTC
TRBJ2-1 TRBD2 TRBV5-1 once 14 CASGGLAGVNEQFF TGCGCCAGCGGGGGACTAGCGGGGGTAAATGAGCAGTTCTTC
TRBJ2-7 TRBD2 TRBV5-4 NA 15 CASSLELAGAYEQYF TGTGCCAGCAGCTTGGAACTAGCGGGAGCCTACGAGCAGTACTTC
TRBJ2-1 TRBD2 TRBV29-1 NA 12 CSAGLAYNEQFF TGCAGCGCCGGACTAGCTTACAATGAGCAGTTCTTC
TRBJ1-1 NA TRBV25-1 NA 12 CASSRLGLEAFF TGTGCCAGCTCAAGGCTCGGTCTTGAAGCTTTCTTT
TRBJ1-4 TRBD1 TRBV5-1 NA 15 CASSPQGATNEKLFF TGCGCCAGCAGCCCACAGGGGGCGACTAATGAAAAACTGTTTTTT
TRBJ2-5 TRBD1 TRBV19 NA 14 CASMPGTVASTQYF TGTGCCAGTATGCCGGGGACAGTCGCCTCGACCCAGTACTTC
TRBJ2-1 NA TRBV7-3 once 15 CASSLRLEHYNEQFF TGTGCCAGCAGCCTACGACTAGAACACTACAATGAGCAGTTCTTC
TRBJ2-1 NA TRBV7-3 NA 12 CASSPAGNEQFF TGTGCCAGCAGCCCCGCCGGCAATGAGCAGTTCTTC
TRBJ2-2 NA TRBV7-3 few 13 CASSVRNTGELFF TGTGCCAGCAGCGTCAGGAACACCGGGGAGCTGTTTTTT
TRBJ2-5 NA TRBV25-1 NA 12 CASRHRGETQYF TGTGCCAGCAGACACCGTGGGGAGACCCAGTACTTC
TRBJ1-1 NA TRBV27 NA 16 CASRLRQAPRATEAFF TGTGCCAGCAGATTAAGACAGGCTCCCAGGGCAACTGAAGCTTTCTTT
TRBJ1-1 NA TRBV28 NA 13 CASSSGGNTEAFF TGTGCCAGCAGTTCAGGTGGGAACACTGAAGCTTTCTTT